This TCR beta chain was sequenced in a study of HIV-infected patients and healthy controls. At least ten counts were recorded for this clonotype. 500 ng RNA was reverse transcribed with alpha and beta constant-region primers. Each of the alpha and beta chains got its own library through chain-specific third strand synthesis with indices. Two random hexamers, added before amplification and joined, formed each molecule's 12-nucleotide barcode. From the 5' RACE reads, TCRdb called clonotypes with MiXCR, one entry per CDR3 protein. The table has more than 9,500 distinct CDR3 sequences, 9.3% seen once. This CDR3 has 14 amino acids. The V gene lost 1 base and the J gene lost 4 bases, with 10 bases spanning the gap. CDR1 is MNHNS, CDR2 SASEGT, per germline. All unsorted peripheral T cells were captured because whole blood was used without fractionation.

The chain has TRBV6-1 and TRBJ1-1; D gene unclear. The clonotype comes from an adult with HIV infection. The donor label of this sample is uncertain. Sequences were derived from blood, sampled before antiretroviral therapy. DNA for the CDR3: TGTGCCAGCAGTGAAGGTGGGAGGATCACTGAAGCTTTCTTT. It encodes CASSEGGRITEAFF.